Following are 13 T cell receptor beta chains from one sample sequenced in a study of Graves' ophthalmopathy and Graves' hyperthyroidism. RNA transcripts were the template, and TCR beta CDR3 regions were amplified from them. HTBI-primed RT-PCR formed the first round, and a multiplex PCR formed the second. MiXCR was run by TCRdb on the multiplex PCR reads, yielding one entry per CDR3 protein. This sample yields more than 1,000,000 distinct CDR3 sequences, of which approximately 35% are seen a single time; more than 9.5% belongs to the top ten. The material sequenced was peripheral blood or thyroid tissue (not recorded which). These receptors were collected from an adult man with Graves' hyperthyroidism.

The chain links TRBV10-3 to TRBJ1-6, with D possibly matching TRBD1 (6 bases). CDR1 is ENHRY, CDR2 SYGVKD, per germline. The germline V and J ends were trimmed by 3 bases and 8 bases, with 17 bases remaining between them. There are 16 residues in the CDR3. CDR3 in amino acids: CAISDRGGFSDSPLHF. In DNA, the CDR3 is TGTGCCATCAGTGACAGGGGCGGATTCTCTGATTCACCCCTCCACTTT.

Points on this clonotype: A single base separates this from a much larger clone, so it may be a read error. CDR3 amino acids: CSVGVSFCEQYF. In DNA form, the CDR3 reads TGCAGCGTCGGGGTCAGTTTCTGCGAGCAGTACTTC. V usage is TRBV29-1 and J usage is TRBJ2-7; D is possibly TRBD2 (5 bases). Germline assignment: CDR1 SQVTM and CDR2 ANQGSEA. The CDR3 is made up of 12 amino acids. The V end was cut by 6 bases, the J end by 6 bases, with 15 bases between.

This clonotype came up many times. V usage is TRBV7-9 and J usage is TRBJ2-7; D possibly uses TRBD1 or TRBD2 (5 bases each). Trimming cost V 0 bases and J 9 bases, with 18 bases left between them. The CDR3 length is 15 residues. The germline V gene encodes CDR1 SEHNR and CDR2 FQNEAQ (reference sequence). In nucleotides, the CDR3 is TGTGCCAGCAGCTTAGCGGTCGGGACGGCCGGCGGGCAGTACTTC. It encodes CASSLAVGTAGGQYF.

This clonotype came up many times. The J gene is TRBJ2-2, the V gene TRBV20-1; D gene ambiguous. Between the trimmed V and J ends, which lost 0 bases and 6 bases, there was a span of 17 bases. This CDR3 is 16 amino acids long. Germline loops: CDR1 DFQATT, CDR2 SNEGSKA (reference sequence). CDR3 coding DNA: TGCAGTGCTAGAGATGGGTTAGGGCCGCCAGCCGGGGAGCTGTTTTTT. This codes for CSARDGLGPPAGELFF.

The CDR3, as DNA: TGTGCCAGCAGTGGACCGAGGACACTTTTCCCCTACGAGCAGTACTTC. It yields the protein CASSGPRTLFPYEQYF. The genes are TRBV25-1 and TRBJ2-7; D might be TRBD1 (5 bases). Germline V gene sequence: CDR1 MGHDK, CDR2 SYGVNS. V dropped 4 bases and J dropped 2 bases, with 18 bases sitting between them. This CDR3 region has 16 residues.

J is TRBJ2-7 and V is TRBV5-1, with a weak D call TRBD2 (5 bases). The germline V gene has CDR1 SGHRS and CDR2 YFSETQ. This CDR3 region has 15 residues. V shed 4 bases and J shed 4 bases, with 18 bases lying between them. CDR3 sequence (DNA): TGCGCCAGCAGCGGGTCCCCCGAGGGTGGGTACGAGCAGTACTTC. Protein product: CASSGSPEGGYEQYF.

This clonotype has a single count. The J gene is TRBJ1-1, the V gene TRBV19; 9 bases fit TRBD1. The germline V gene has CDR1 LNHDA and CDR2 SQIVND (reference sequence). This CDR3 is built from 20 residues. V was pared by 1 base and J by 3 bases, with 18 bases of the junction left unmatched. CDR3 in DNA: TGTGCCAGTAGTATAGTGCATTCGCGGGACAGGGCGAATCGGGACACTGAAGCTTTCTTT. Encoded protein: CASSIVHSRDRANRDTEAFF.

This clonotype came up many times. The J gene is TRBJ2-2, the V gene TRBV19; no clear D. CDR1 is LNHDA, CDR2 SQIVND, per germline (reference sequence). This CDR3 comprises 14 residues. V gave up 3 bases and J gave up 5 bases, with 10 bases separating them. The CDR3 region has the DNA TGTGCCAGTAGTATGATCGGAAGGACCGGGGAGCTGTTTTTT. Translation: CASSMIGRTGELFF.

The chain carries TRBV7-2 and TRBJ2-7; D remains unclear. Germline-derived CDR1 and CDR2 are SGHTA and FQGNSA. V lost 4 bases to trimming and J lost 0 bases, with 10 bases between them. The CDR3 loop spans 14 amino acids. The chain's CDR3 is CASSSRHSSYEQYF. Here the CDR3 DNA reads TGTGCCAGCAGCTCGAGGCACTCCTCCTACGAGCAGTACTTC. The full variable domain, completed using reference TRBV7-2 and TRBJ2-7, is GAGVSQSPSNKVTEKGKDVELRCDPISGHTALYWYRQSLGQGLEFLIYFQGNSAPDKSGLPSDRFSAERTGGSVSTLTIQRTQQEDSAVYLCASSSRHSSYEQYFGPGTRLTVT.

Concerning this clonotype: Given a much more abundant clone one base away, this may be a read error. CDR3 residues: CASSLGAAETRYF. The CDR3 DNA reads as TGTGCCAGCAGCTTAGGGGCGGCAGAGACCCGGTACTTC. The gene calls are TRBV7-9 and TRBJ2-5; D uncertain. The CDR3 length is 13 residues. The V gene's germline CDR1 is SEHNR and CDR2 FQNEAQ (reference sequence).

This clonotype was counted only a few times. The V call is TRBV6-5, the J call TRBJ2-7; 11 nucleotides align to TRBD2. In germline, CDR1 is MNHEY, CDR2 SVGAGI. The CDR3 spans 14 residues. With 6 bases clipped from V and 5 bases from J, the junction kept 6 bases outside the gene matches. DNA of the CDR3: TGTGCCAGCAGAATAGCGGGAGGGGAACACGAGCAGTACTTC. Amino acid sequence: CASRIAGGEHEQYF.

The V gene is TRBV4-2, the J gene TRBJ1-2; D is unclear. The germline CDR1 and CDR2 sequences are LGHNA and YNFKEQ. The CDR3 sequence is 15 residues long. The V end lost 1 base, the J end lost 2 bases, and 11 bases lay between the germline ends. The CDR3 region is CASSQGIGWNYGYTF. The DNA for the CDR3 is TGTGCCAGCAGCCAAGGAATAGGGTGGAACTATGGCTACACCTTC.

The chain uses TRBV4-1 and TRBJ2-6, with 8 bases identical to TRBD1. Germline-derived CDR1 and CDR2 are MGHRA and YSYEKL. With V trimmed by 0 bases and J by 1 base, 11 bases remained unmatched. The CDR3 has 20 amino acids. CDR3 protein: CASSQDWTDRVLSGANVLTF. In DNA form, the CDR3 reads TGCGCCAGCAGCCAAGATTGGACGGACAGGGTGCTGTCTGGGGCCAACGTCCTGACTTTC.